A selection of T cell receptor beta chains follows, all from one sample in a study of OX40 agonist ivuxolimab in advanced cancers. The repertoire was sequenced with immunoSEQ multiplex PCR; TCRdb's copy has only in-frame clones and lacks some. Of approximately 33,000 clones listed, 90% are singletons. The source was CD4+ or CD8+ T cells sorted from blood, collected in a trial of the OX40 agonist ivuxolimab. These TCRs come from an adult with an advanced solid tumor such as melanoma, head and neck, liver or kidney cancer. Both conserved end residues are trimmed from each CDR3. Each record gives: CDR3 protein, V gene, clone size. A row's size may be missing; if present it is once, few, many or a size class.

CDR3: ASRFIDQPQH; V: TRBV2; size: few
CDR3: ASSQARSGAAYEQY; V: TRBV4-1; size: .
CDR3: ASTQLDSTGELF; V: TRBV19; size: .
CDR3: AWDLPRETQY; V: TRBV30; size: .
CDR3: SVRAAPFEQF; V: TRBV29-1; size: .
CDR3: ASSPVGYSYEQY; V: TRBV25-1; size: .
CDR3: ASRAEAGEVYEQY; V: TRBV27; size: once
CDR3: ASSPGTISYNEQF; V: TRBV9; size: .
CDR3: ASSLQSYSPLH; V: TRBV28; size: .
CDR3: AWSAQGITEAF; V: TRBV30; size: .
CDR3: ASSLSETPYGYT; V: TRBV28; size: .
CDR3: ASSYSLNTEAF; V: TRBV6-6; size: .
CDR3: ASSHGIYTEAF; V: TRBV27; size: .
CDR3: ASESENTGELF; V: TRBV19; size: .
CDR3: ATHSGTGAREQY; V: TRBV6-1; size: .
CDR3: ASRETGVGTGELF; V: TRBV9; size: .
CDR3: ASSYGVLEGETQY; V: TRBV7-6; size: .
CDR3: ATRTAQETQY; V: TRBV2; size: .
CDR3: ASSFLADNEQF; V: TRBV27; size: .
CDR3: ASNELLAGAPTQY; V: TRBV6-1; size: .
CDR3: ASRPGQGADQY; V: TRBV2; size: .
CDR3: ASSVGTGRPDTQY; V: TRBV2; size: .
CDR3: ASSDGTVFEKLF; V: TRBV6-5; size: .
CDR3: ASSSSGGAGQDEQY; V: TRBV7-9; size: once
CDR3: ASSSLLSGYTGELF; V: TRBV28; size: once
CDR3: ASSDPGINYGYT; V: TRBV28; size: .
CDR3: ASIHQGYGYT; V: TRBV6-6; size: .
CDR3: ASSPWSSYEDTQY; V: TRBV5-4; size: .
CDR3: ASRGTGLNTGELF; V: TRBV2; size: once
CDR3: ASSFQGTEAF; V: TRBV27; size: .
CDR3: ASRSTGSYGYT; V: TRBV4-3; size: .
CDR3: ASSQGPDSYFGTEAF; V: TRBV4-1; size: .
CDR3: ASSLVGPGSKNTEAF; V: TRBV7-9; size: .
CDR3: ASSPYSGAEAF; V: TRBV9; size: .
CDR3: ASSLGAGQVYGYT; V: TRBV11-2; size: .
CDR3: ASSAEQKPYEQY; V: TRBV28; size: .
CDR3: ASSPSRDRGYEQY; V: TRBV11-3; size: .
CDR3: ASSITPPSNQPQH; V: TRBV19; size: .
CDR3: ASSPLGGLTYEQY; V: TRBV5-1; size: .
CDR3: ASSFGGPSVYEQY; V: TRBV27; size: .
CDR3: ASSLVAATEAF; V: TRBV14; size: .
CDR3: ASSEAQPVTGELF; V: TRBV2; size: .
CDR3: ASSAPAPHTDTQY; V: TRBV9; size: .
CDR3: ASSSRLSYNEQF; V: TRBV19; size: .
CDR3: ASSFPLVNTEAF; V: TRBV7-9; size: .
CDR3: ASIALGTGELF; V: TRBV6-1; size: .
CDR3: ASSQGASPTYEQY; V: TRBV4-1; size: .